The entry that follows covers one T cell receptor beta chain sequence. Its target is not known. The sample belongs to a study of radiotherapy plus CTLA-4 blockade in lung cancer. Study-level points and caveats: An expansion of tumor-derived TCR clones occurred in blood after radiotherapy plus ipilimumab.

This CDR3 is 17 amino acids long. V lost 1 base and J lost 6; bases outside the gene matches: 12. Looked up from germline, CDR1 is SGHAT and CDR2 is FQNNGV. TCRdb keeps only in-frame clones here, not all; method: immunoSEQ multiplex PCR. The sample lists about 51,000 clones, 70% to 80% occurring once. The chain recombines TRBV11-2 with TRBJ2-3; TRBD1 aligns across 8 bases. Sequences were derived from peripheral blood, sampled from a patient treated with radiotherapy plus ipilimumab. This sequence originates from a human donor with non-small cell lung cancer who had a complete response to radiotherapy plus ipilimumab. CDR3 residues: CASSLVGGQAILDTQYF. In DNA, the CDR3 is TGTGCCAGCAGCTTAGTGGGGGGACAGGCGATTTTGGATACGCAGTATTTT.